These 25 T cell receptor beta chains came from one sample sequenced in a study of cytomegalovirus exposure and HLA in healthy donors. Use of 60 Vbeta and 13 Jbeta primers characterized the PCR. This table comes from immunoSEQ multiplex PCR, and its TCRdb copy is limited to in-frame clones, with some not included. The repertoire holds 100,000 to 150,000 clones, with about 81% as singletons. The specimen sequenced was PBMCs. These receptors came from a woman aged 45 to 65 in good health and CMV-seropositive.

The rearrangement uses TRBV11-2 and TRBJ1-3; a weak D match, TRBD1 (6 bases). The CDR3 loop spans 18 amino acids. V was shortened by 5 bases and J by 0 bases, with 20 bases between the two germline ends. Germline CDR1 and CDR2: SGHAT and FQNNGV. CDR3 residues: CASSPRGRVRYSGNTIYF. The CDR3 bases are TGTGCCAGCAGCCCCAGGGGAAGAGTCAGGTACTCTGGAAACACCATATATTTT.

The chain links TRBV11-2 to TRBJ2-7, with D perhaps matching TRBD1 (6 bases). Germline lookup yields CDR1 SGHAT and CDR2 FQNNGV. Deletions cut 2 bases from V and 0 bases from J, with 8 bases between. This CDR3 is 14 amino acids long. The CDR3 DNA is TGTGCCAGCAGCTTAAGGGGGATCTCCTACGAGCAGTACTTC. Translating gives CASSLRGISYEQYF.

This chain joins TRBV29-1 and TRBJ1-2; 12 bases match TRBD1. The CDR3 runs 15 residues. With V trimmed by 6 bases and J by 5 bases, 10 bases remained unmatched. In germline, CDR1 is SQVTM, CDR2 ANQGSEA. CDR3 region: CSVQTGTGGQYGYTF. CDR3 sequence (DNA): TGCAGCGTGCAGACGGGGACAGGGGGCCAGTATGGCTACACCTTC. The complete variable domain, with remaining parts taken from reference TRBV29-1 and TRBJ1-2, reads SAVISQKPSRDICQRGTSLTIQCQVDSQVTMMFWYRQQPGQSLTLIATANQGSEATYESGFVIDKFPISRPNLTFSTLTVSNMSPEDSSIYLCSVQTGTGGQYGYTFGSGTRLTVV.

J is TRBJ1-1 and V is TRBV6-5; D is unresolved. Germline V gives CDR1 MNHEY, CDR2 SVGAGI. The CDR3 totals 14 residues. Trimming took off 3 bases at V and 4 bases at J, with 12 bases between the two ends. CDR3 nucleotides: TGTGCCAGCAGTTATGCGGAGGAGGGCACTGAAGCTTTCTTT. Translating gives CASSYAEEGTEAFF.

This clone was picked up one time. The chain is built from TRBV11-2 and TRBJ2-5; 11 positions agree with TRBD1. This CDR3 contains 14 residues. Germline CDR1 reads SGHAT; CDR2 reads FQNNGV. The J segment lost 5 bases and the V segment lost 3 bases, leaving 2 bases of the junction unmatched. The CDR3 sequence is CASSLGQGGETQYF. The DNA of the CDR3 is TGTGCCAGCAGCTTGGGACAGGGGGGGGAGACCCAGTACTTC.

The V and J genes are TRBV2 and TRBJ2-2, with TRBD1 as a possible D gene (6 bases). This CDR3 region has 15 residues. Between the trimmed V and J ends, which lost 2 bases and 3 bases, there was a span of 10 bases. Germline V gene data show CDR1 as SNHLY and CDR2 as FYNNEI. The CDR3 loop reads CASSEWDTYTGELFF. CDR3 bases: TGTGCCAGCAGTGAATGGGACACCTACACCGGGGAGCTGTTTTTT.

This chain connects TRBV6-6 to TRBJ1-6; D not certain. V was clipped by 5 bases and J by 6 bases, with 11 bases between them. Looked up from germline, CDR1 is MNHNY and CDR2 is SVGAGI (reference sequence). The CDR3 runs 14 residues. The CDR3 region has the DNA TGTGCCAGCAGTCCCCAGGTAGTTAATTCACCCCTCCACTTT. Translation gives CASSPQVVNSPLHF.

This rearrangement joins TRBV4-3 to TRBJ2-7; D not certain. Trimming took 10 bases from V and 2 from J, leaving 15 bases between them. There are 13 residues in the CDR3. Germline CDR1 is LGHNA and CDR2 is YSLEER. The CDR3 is CAILLRVPYEQYF. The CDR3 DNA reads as TGCGCCATTCTCCTCCGGGTCCCCTACGAGCAGTACTTC.

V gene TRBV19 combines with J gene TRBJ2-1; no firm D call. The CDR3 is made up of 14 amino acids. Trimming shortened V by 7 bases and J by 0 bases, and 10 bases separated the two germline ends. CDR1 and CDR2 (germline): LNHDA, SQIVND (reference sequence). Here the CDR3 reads CASKKAGSYNEQFF. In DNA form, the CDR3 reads TGTGCCAGTAAAAAAGCAGGCTCCTACAATGAGCAGTTCTTC.

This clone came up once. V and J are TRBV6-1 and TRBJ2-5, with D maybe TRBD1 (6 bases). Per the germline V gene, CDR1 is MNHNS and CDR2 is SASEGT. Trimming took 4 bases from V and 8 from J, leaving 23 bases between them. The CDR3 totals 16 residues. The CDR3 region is CASSARAPGPGDTQYF. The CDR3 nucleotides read TGTGCCAGCAGTGCTCGGGCCCCGGGACCAGGGGACACCCAGTACTTC.

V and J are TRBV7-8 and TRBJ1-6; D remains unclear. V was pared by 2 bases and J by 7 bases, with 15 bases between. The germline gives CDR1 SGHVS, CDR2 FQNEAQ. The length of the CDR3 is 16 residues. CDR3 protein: CASSLWSGRLNSPLHF. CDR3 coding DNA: TGTGCCAGCAGCTTATGGTCTGGCAGATTAAATTCACCCCTCCACTTT.

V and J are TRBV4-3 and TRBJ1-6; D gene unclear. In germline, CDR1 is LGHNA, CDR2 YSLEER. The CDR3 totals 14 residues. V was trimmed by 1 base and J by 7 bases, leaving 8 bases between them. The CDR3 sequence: CASSQARRNSPLHF. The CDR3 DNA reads TGCGCCAGCAGCCAAGCACGGAGGAATTCACCCCTCCACTTT.

The chain's CDR3 is CASSGSPLYEQYF. In DNA form, the CDR3 reads TGTGCCAGCTCCGGGTCGCCCCTCTACGAGCAGTACTTC. V usage is TRBV7-9 and J usage is TRBJ2-7; D uncertain. The germline V and J ends were trimmed by 8 bases and 3 bases, with 14 bases remaining between them. Germline assignment: CDR1 SEHNR and CDR2 FQNEAQ (reference sequence). CDR3 length: 13 residues.

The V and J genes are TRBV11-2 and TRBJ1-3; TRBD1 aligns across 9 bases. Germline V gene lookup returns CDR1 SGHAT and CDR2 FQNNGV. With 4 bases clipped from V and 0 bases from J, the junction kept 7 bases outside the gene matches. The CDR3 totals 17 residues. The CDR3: CASSSTRTGASGNTIYF. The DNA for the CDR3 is TGTGCCAGCAGCTCCACCCGGACAGGGGCCTCTGGAAACACCATATATTTT.

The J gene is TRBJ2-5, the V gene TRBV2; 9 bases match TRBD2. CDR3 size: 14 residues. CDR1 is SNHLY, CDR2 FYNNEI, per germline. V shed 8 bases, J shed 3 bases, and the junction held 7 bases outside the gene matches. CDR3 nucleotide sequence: TGTGCCAGCGGGGTTAGCGGGAGAAAAGAGACCCAGTACTTC. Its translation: CASGVSGRKETQYF.

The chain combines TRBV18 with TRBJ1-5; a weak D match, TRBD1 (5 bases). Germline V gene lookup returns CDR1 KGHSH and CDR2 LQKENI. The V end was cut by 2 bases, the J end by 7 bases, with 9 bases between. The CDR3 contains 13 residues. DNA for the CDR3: TGTGCCAGCTCACCATCAGGGTTACAGCCCCAGCATTTT. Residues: CASSPSGLQPQHF.

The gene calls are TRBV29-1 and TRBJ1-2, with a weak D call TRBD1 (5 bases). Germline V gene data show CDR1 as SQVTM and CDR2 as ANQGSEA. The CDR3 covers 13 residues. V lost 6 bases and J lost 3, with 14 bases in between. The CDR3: CSVRPGSDYGYTF. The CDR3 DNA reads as TGCAGCGTGCGTCCAGGGTCGGACTATGGCTACACCTTC.

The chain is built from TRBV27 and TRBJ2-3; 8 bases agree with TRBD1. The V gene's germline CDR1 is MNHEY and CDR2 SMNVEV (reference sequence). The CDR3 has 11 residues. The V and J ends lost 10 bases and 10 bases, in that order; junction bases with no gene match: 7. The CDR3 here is CATQTGESQYF. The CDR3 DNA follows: TGTGCCACCCAGACAGGGGAGTCGCAGTATTTT.

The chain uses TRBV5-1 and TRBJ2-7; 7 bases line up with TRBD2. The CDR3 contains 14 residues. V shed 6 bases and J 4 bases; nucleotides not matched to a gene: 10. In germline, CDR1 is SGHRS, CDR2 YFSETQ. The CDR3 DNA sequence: TGCGCCAGCACCTCGGGGGGAGATTCGTACGAGCAGTACTTC. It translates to CASTSGGDSYEQYF.

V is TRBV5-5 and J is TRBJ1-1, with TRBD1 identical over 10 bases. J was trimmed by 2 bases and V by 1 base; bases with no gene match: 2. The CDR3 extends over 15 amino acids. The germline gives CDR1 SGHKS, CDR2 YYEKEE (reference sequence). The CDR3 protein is CASSLRTGGNTEAFF. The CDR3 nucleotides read TGTGCCAGCAGCTTGAGGACAGGGGGAAACACTGAAGCTTTCTTT.

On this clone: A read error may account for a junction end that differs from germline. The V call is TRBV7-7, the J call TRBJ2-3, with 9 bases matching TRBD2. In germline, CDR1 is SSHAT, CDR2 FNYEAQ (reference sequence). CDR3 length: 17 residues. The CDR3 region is CASSPRPAGGSTDTQYF. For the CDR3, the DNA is TGTGCTAGCAGTCCGCGTCCAGCGGGAGGCTCCACAGATACGCAGTATTTT.

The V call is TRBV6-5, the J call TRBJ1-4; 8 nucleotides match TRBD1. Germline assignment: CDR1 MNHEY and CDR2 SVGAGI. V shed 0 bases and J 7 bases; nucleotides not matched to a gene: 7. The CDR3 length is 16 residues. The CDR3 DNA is TGTGCCAGCAGTTACTCCAGCCAGGGGGCGGCTGAAAAACTGTTTTTT. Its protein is CASSYSSQGAAEKLFF.

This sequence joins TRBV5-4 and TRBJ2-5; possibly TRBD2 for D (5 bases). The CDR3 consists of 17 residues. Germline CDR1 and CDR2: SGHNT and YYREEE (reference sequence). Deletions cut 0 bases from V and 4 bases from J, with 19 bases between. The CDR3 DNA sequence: TGTGCCAGCAGCTTGGCCGCGACGCGGGTACAAGCAGAGACCCAGTACTTC. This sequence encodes CASSLAATRVQAETQYF.

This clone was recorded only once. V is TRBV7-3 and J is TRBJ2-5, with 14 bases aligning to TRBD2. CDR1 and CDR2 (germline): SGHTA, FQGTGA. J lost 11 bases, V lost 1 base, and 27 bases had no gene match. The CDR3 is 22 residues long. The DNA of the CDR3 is TGTGCCAGCAGCTTAAGATTGGGGTTAAGCGGGACTAGCGGGAGAAGAGGTTGGGAGCAGTACTTC. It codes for CASSLRLGLSGTSGRRGWEQYF. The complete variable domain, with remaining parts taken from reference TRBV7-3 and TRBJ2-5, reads GAGVSQTPSNKVTEKGKYVELRCDPISGHTALYWYRQSLGQGPEFLIYFQGTGAADDSGLPNDRFFAVRPEGSVSTLKIQRTERGDSAVYLCASSLRLGLSGTSGRRGWEQYFGPGTRLLVL.

The CDR3 bases are TGCAGCGTTGGCCGCCAGGGGGGCGAAAAACTGTTTTTT. Amino acids: CSVGRQGGEKLFF. The chain is built from TRBV29-1 and TRBJ1-4; 7 bases agree with TRBD1. Germline V gene data show CDR1 as SQVTM and CDR2 as ANQGSEA. V was pared by 4 bases and J by 8 bases, with 7 bases of the junction left unmatched. The CDR3 is made up of 13 amino acids.